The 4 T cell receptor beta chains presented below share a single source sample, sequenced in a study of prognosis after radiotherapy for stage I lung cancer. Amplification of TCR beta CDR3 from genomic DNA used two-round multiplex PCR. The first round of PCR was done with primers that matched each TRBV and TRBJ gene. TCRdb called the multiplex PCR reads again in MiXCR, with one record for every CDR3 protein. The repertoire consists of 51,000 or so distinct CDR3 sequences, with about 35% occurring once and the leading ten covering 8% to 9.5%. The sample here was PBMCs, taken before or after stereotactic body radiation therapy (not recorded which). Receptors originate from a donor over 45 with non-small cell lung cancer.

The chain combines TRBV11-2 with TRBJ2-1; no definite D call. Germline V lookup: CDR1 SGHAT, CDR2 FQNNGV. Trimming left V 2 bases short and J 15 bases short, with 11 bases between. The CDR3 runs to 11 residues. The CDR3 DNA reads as TGTGCCAGCAGCTTATCAGTTTCGAGGTTCTTC. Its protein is CASSLSVSRFF.

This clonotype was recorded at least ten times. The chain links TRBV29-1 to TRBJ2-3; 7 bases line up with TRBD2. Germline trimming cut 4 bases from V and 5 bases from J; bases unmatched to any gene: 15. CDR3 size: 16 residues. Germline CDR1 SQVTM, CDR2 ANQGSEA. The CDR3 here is CSVASWRGRAQDTQYF. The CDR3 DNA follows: TGCAGCGTTGCATCTTGGCGGGGGAGAGCACAAGATACGCAGTATTTT.

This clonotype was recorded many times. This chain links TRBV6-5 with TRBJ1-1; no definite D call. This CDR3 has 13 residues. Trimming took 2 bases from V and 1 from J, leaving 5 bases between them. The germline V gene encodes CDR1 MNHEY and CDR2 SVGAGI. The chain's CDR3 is CASSYGRNTEAFF. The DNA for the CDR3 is TGTGCCAGCAGTTACGGGCGGAACACTGAAGCTTTCTTT.

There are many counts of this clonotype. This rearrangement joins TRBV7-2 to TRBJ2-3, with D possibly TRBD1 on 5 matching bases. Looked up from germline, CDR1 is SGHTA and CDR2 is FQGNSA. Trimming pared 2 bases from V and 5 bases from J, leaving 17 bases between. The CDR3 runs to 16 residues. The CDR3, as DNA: TGTGCCAGCAGCTTAAGGTGGCATAGCCAGGGAGATACGCAGTATTTT. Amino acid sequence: CASSLRWHSQGDTQYF.